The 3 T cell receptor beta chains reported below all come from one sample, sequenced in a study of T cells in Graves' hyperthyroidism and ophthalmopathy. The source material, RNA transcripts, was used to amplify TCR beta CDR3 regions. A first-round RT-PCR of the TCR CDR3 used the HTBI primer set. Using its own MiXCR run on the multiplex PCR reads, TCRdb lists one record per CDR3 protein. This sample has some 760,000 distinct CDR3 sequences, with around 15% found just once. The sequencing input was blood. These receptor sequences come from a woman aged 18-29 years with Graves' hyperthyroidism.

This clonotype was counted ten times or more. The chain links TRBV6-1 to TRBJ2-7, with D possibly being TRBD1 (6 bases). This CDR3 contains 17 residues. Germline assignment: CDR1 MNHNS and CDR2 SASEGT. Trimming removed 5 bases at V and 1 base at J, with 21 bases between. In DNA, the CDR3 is TGTGCCAGCAGTTTCAAGTGGACAGCCAAGGGGTCCTACGAGCAGTACTTC. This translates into CASSFKWTAKGSYEQYF.

CDR3 in amino acids: CASSYVLSGGAEAFF. In DNA, the CDR3 is TGTGCCAGCAGTTACGTCCTTTCAGGGGGGGCGGAAGCTTTCTTT. The gene calls are TRBV6-5 and TRBJ1-1; 7 nucleotides align to TRBD1. The germline V gene has CDR1 MNHEY and CDR2 SVGAGI. The CDR3 extends over 15 amino acids. The ends lost 2 bases at V and 8 bases at J; junction bases unmatched: 11.

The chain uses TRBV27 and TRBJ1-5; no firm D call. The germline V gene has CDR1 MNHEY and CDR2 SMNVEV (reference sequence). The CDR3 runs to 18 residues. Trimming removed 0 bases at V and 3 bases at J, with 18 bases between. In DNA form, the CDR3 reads TGTGCCAGCAGTTTATCCCCGGGTTTGAAAGGGCACAATCAGCCCCAGCATTTT. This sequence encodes CASSLSPGLKGHNQPQHF.